The T cell receptor (beta chain) described here comes from a study of blood T cell repertoires in COVID-19. The protocol was immunoSEQ multiplex PCR, while the TCRdb copy is restricted to in-frame clones and leaves out a portion. The profile covers roughly 150,000 clones, with around four fifths appearing a single time and about 10% taken by the ten largest. The germline V gene encodes CDR1 MNHNS and CDR2 SASEGT. V dropped 3 bases and J dropped 9 bases, with 12 bases sitting between them. The CDR3 totals 14 residues. The sequence came from a woman older than 75 with active or convalescent COVID-19. V is TRBV6-1 and J is TRBJ1-6; a weak D match, TRBD1 (5 bases). Material: peripheral blood. CDR3 sequence reads: CASSDQGSGSPLHF. CDR3 nucleotide sequence: TGTGCCAGCAGTGACCAGGGCTCGGGTTCACCCCTCCACTTT.